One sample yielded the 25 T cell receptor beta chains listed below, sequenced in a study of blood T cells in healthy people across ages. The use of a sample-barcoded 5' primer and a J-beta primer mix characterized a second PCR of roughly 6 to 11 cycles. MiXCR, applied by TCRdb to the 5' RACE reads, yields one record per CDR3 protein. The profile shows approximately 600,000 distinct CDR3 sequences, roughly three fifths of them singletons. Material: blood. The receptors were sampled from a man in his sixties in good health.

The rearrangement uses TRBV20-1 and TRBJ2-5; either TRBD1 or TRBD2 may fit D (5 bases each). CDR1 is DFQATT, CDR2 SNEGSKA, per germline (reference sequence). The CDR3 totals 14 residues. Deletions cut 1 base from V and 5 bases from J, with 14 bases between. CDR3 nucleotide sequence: TGCAGTGCTAGAGTCGGGGACCTGGGTGAGACCCAGTACTTC. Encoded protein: CSARVGDLGETQYF.

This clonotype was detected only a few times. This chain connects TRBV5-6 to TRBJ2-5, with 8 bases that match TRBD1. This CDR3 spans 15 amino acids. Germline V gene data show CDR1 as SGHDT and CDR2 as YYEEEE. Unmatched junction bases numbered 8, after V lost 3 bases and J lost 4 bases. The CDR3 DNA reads TGTGCCAGCAGCTCCTATGGACAGGGCGGAGAGACCCAGTACTTC. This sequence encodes CASSSYGQGGETQYF.

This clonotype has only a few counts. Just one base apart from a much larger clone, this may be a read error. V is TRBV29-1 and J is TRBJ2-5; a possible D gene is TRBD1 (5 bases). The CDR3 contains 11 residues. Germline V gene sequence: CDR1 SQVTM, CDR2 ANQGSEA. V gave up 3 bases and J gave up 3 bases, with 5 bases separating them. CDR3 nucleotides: TGCAGCGTTGACAGGGAAGAGACCCAGTACTTC. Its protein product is CSVDREETQYF. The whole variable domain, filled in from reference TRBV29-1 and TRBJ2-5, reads SAVISQKPSRDICQRGTSLTIQCQVDSQVTMMFWYRQQPGQSLTLIATANQGSEATYESGFVIDKFPISRPNLTFSTLTVSNMSPEDSSIYLCSVDREETQYFGPGTRLLVL.

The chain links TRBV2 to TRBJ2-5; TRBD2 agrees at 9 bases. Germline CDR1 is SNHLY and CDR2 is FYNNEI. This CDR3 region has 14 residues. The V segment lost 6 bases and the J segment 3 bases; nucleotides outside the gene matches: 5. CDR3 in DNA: TGTGCCAGCAGGGCCAGACTAGCGGAAGAGACCCAGTACTTC. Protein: CASRARLAEETQYF.

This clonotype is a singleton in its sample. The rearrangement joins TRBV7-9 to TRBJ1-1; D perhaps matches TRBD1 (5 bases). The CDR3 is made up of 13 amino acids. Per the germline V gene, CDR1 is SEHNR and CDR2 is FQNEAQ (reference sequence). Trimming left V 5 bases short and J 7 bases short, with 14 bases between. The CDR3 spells CASSQGAGFEAFF. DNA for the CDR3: TGTGCCAGCAGCCAAGGGGCAGGCTTTGAAGCTTTCTTT.

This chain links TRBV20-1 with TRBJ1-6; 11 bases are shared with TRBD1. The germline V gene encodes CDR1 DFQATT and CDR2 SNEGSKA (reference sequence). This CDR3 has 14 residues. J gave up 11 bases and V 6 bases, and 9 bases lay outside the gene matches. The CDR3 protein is CSAPGQGDLAPLHF. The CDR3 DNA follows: TGCAGTGCGCCGGGACAGGGGGATTTGGCACCCCTCCACTTT.

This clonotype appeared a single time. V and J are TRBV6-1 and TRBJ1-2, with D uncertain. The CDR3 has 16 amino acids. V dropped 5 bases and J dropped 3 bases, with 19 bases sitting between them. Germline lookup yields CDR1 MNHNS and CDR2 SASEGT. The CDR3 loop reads CASSNTLADPYYGYTF. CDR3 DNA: TGTGCCAGCAGTAATACGCTTGCCGACCCTTACTATGGCTACACCTTC.

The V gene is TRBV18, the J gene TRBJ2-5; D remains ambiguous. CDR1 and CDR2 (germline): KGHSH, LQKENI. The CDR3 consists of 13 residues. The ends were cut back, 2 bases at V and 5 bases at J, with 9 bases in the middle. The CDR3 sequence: CASSPGPAETQYF. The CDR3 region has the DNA TGTGCCAGCTCACCAGGGCCGGCGGAGACCCAGTACTTC.

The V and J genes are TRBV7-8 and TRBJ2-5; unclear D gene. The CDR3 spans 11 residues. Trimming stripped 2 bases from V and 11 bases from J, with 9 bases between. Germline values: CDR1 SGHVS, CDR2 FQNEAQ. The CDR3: CASSLHGEQYF. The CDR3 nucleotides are TGTGCCAGCAGCTTACACGGTGAGCAGTACTTC.

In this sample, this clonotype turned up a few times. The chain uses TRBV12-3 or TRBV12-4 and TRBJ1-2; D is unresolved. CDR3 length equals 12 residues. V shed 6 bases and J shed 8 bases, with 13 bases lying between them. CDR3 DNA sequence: TGTGCCAGCAGCCCCCCGGGTGGGGGCTACACCTTC. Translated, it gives CASSPPGGGYTF.

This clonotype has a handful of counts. The CDR3 DNA is TGTGCCATCAGTGGTCGGACTAGCACAGATACGCAGTATTTT. Its translation: CAISGRTSTDTQYF. The gene calls are TRBV10-3 and TRBJ2-3, with D tentatively TRBD2 (5 bases). This CDR3 is 14 amino acids long. V was clipped by 4 bases and J by 0 bases, with 8 bases between them. Germline CDR1 is ENHRY and CDR2 is SYGVKD.

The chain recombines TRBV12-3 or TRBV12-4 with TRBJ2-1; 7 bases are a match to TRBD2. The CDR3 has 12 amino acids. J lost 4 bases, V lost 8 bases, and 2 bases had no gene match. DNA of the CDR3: TGTGCCAGCCGGGGGGTATACAATGAGCAGTTCTTC. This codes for CASRGVYNEQFF.

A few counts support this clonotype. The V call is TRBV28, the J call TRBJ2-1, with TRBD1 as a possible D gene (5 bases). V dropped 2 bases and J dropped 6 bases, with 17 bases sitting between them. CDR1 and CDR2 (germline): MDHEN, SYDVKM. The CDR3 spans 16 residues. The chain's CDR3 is CASSLAYFQGGNEQFF. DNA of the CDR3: TGTGCCAGCAGTTTAGCGTATTTCCAGGGCGGCAATGAGCAGTTCTTC.

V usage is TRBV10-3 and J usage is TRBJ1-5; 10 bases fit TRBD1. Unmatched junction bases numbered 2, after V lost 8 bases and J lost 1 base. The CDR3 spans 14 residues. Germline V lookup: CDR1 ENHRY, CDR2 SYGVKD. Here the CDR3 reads CAIGDRGSNQPQHF. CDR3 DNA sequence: TGTGCCATCGGGGACAGGGGAAGCAATCAGCCCCAGCATTTT.

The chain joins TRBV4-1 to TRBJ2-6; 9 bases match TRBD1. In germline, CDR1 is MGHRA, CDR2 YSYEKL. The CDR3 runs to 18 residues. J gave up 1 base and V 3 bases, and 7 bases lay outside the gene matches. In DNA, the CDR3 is TGCGCCAGCAGCCACAAACAGGGGGCCCAATCTGGGGCCAACGTCCTGACTTTC. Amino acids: CASSHKQGAQSGANVLTF.

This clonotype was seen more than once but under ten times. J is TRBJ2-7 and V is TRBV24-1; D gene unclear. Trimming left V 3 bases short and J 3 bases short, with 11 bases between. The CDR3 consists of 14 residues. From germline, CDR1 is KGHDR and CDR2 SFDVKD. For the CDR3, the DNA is TGTGCCACCAGTGATATCAGTGACGTCTACGAGCAGTACTTC. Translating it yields CATSDISDVYEQYF.

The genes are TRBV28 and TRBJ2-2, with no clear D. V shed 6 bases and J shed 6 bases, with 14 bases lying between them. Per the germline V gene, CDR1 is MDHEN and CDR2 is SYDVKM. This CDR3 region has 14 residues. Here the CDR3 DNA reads TGTGCCAGCAGCCACACCATAGAGTCCGGGGAGCTGTTTTTT. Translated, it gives CASSHTIESGELFF.

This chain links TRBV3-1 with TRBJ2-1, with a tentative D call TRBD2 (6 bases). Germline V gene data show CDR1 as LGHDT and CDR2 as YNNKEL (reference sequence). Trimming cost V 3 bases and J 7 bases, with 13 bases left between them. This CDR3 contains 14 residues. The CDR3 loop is CASSQTSSGNEQFF. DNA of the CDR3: TGTGCCAGCAGCCAGACTAGTTCGGGGAATGAGCAGTTCTTC.

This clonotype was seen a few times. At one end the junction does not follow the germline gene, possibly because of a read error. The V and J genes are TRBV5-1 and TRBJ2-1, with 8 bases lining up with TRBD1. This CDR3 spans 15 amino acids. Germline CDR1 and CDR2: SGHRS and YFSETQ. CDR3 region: CASRPGQGAYNEQFF. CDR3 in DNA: TGTGCCAGCAGGCCTGGACAGGGTGCATACAATGAGCAGTTCTTC.

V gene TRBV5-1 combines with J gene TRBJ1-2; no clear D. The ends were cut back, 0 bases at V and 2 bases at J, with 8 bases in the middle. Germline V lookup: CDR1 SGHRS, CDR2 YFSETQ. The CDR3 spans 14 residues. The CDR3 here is CASSLVGGNYGYTF. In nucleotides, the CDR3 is TGCGCCAGCAGCTTGGTGGGCGGAAACTATGGCTACACCTTC. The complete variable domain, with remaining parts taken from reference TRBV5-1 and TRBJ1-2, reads KAGVTQTPRYLIKTRGQQVTLSCSPISGHRSVSWYQQTPGQGLQFLFEYFSETQRNKGNFPGRFSGRQFSNSRSEMNVSTLELGDSALYLCASSLVGGNYGYTFGSGTRLTVV.

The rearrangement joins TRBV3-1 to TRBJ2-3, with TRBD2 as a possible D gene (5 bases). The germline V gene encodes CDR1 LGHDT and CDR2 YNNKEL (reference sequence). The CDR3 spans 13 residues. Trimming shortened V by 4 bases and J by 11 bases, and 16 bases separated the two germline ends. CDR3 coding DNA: TGTGCCAGCAGCCCGACTGAGGGTTCCTGGCAGTATTTT. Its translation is CASSPTEGSWQYF.

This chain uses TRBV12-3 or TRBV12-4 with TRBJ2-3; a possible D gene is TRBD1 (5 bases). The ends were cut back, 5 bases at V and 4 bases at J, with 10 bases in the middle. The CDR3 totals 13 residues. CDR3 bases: TGTGCCAGCAGTGTGGGGCCCCCAGATACGCAGTATTTT. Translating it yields CASSVGPPDTQYF.

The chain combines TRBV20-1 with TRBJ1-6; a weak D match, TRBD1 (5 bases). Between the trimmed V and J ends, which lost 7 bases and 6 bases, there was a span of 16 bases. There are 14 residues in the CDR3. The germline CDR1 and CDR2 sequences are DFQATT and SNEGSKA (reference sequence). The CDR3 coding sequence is TGCAGTGATCGGGGACTCGAGAGTAATTCACCCCTCCACTTT. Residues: CSDRGLESNSPLHF.

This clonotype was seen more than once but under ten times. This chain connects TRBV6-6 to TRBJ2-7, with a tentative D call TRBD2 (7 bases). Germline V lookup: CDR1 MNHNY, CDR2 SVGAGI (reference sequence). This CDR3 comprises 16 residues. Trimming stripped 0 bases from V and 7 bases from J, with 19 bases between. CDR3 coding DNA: TGTGCCAGCAGTTACTCCGGACACGGAGAGGGGGGGGAGCAGTACTTC. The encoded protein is CASSYSGHGEGGEQYF.

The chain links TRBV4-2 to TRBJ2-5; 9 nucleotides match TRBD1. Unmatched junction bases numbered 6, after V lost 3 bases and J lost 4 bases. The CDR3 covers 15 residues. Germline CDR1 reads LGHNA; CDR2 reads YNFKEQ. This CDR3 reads CASSHGTGLRETQYF. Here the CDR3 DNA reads TGTGCCAGCAGCCATGGGACAGGGCTTCGAGAGACCCAGTACTTC.